This entry concerns a single T cell receptor beta chain. Antigen: not known. PCR used 60 Vbeta primers and 13 Jbeta primers. Repertoires were generated with immunoSEQ multiplex PCR, while TCRdb's copy carries only in-frame clones and drops some. The sample includes 80,000 to 100,000 clones, approximately 72% of them seen just once. V shed 2 bases and J shed 1 base, with 5 bases lying between them. The CDR3 consists of 13 residues. Germline V gives CDR1 SGHVS, CDR2 FQNEAQ. The sample is drawn from a study of cytomegalovirus exposure and HLA in healthy donors. Study-level results: Accurate prediction of HLA-A and HLA-B alleles (for most subjects) was reportedly achieved from TCR beta sequences.

Sequences were obtained from PBMCs. The clonotype was recovered from a man between 18 and 35 years old in good health and CMV-seropositive. V usage is TRBV7-8 and J usage is TRBJ1-1; D remains unclear. CDR3 protein: CASSLNRNTEAFF. The CDR3 DNA follows: TGTGCCAGCAGCTTAAACAGGAACACTGAAGCTTTCTTT.